The source of this TCR beta chain is a study of lymphopenia after photon versus proton radiotherapy. General study findings and limits: Only patients who died were analyzed for survival; proton advantage is unproven.

The data were produced by immunoSEQ multiplex PCR, yet TCRdb's version contains in-frame clones alone and is incomplete. The table shows about 49,000 clones, with about 86% occurring only once. Worth noting for this clone: The antigen is not known.

Trimming shortened V by 2 bases and J by 1 base, and 11 bases separated the two germline ends. Germline lookup yields CDR1 MNHEY and CDR2 SVGAGI. This CDR3 has 15 amino acids. The chain is built from TRBV6-5 and TRBJ2-5; D is undetermined. The sequence was collected from a man between 50 and 59 years old with gastric cancer. The sample consisted of peripheral blood, taken from a patient treated with photon-based radiotherapy. As DNA, the CDR3 is TGTGCCAGCAGTTACGAGGCAGCAACCCAAGAGACCCAGTACTTC. Protein sequence: CASSYEAATQETQYF.